This T cell receptor (beta chain) emerged from a study of blood T cell repertoires in COVID-19 (TCRdb year 2020). For the wider study: Collaborator samples came from the United States, Italy and Spain and covered acute and convalescent phases of COVID-19. The material from the prospective study consisted of cDNA or gDNA derived from T cells, B-cell-depleted T cells, or PBMCs. The dataset comprised deeply sampled blood TCRbeta repertoires from subjects exposed to, actively infected with, or recovered from COVID-19. The repertoires were released in a freely available public database meant as a resource for research on the immune response to SARS-CoV-2. Samples came from the ongoing ImmuneRACE study (first 160 participants) plus 1,254 subjects from 6 global collaborators. The sample metadata nearly always contained a de-identified subject ID, COVID-19 status, age in years and sex. Where available, HLA class I and class II types were taken from metadata supplied by the sample provider and were not determined by assay-based typing. The full study reports these points: Clinical and demographic metadata were provided uncurated, with the amount varying by source and participant.

Comments on this clone: What antigen it recognizes has not been identified. One base away there is no much larger clone; base qualities are not given.

The collaborating institutions used their own protocols to collect whole blood in K2EDTA tubes. For TCRbeta analysis, collaborators shipped samples as frozen whole blood, isolated PBMCs, or DNA extracted from either of those sample types. TCRbeta CDR3 regions were amplified from genomic DNA using the immunoSEQ Assay, a bias-controlled multiplex PCR. The authors' analysis ran thus. The number of nucleated cells in each sample was estimated by amplification of reference gene primers within the assay. To quantify the absolute abundance of each unique TCRbeta CDR3 rearrangement, sequence reads were collapsed and filtered. Productive Simpson clonality was computed per sample as the square root of Simpson's diversity index over productive rearrangements. In TCRdb, the immuneACCESS table is reduced to in-frame sequences with V and J assigned. These tables do not hold every clone; where another copy was compared, an unresolved V gene accounts for under half, and the others remain unexplained. V and J calls and clone size are as listed in that table; D and trimming were resolved from the DNA. This sample has about 200,000 clones in its table, and over 80% of those were observed once. The ten top clones hold more than 25% of the sample.

Material: peripheral blood. This clonotype was sampled from a man between 40 and 49 years old with acute or convalescent COVID-19.

At the DNA level, the sequence is TGTGCCATCAGTGCGGTAGCGGGAGTGGTGGAGACCCAGTACTTC. Translation gives CAISAVAGVVETQYF. The chain joins TRBV10-3 to TRBJ2-5, and TRBD2 aligns with 9 junction nucleotides. The CDR3 spans 15 residues, from the cysteine through the phenylalanine. The entry retains the CDR3 DNA only, 45 bases that are in frame from base 1. The germline V gene yields ENHRY for CDR1 and SYGVKD for CDR2. Germline trimming: 4 bases from V, 5 bases from J; junction bases outside gene matches: 8.